This TCR beta chain was recorded in a study of T cell responses to AZD1222 COVID-19 vaccine. Study conclusions and caveats: All repertoire sampling was performed exclusively after the peak T cell response. Baseline serostatus was positive in only a handful of AZD1222 recipients. Donors were largely white British and mainly female; clonal diversity was possibly underestimated. Nearly half of the spike-specific TCRs reportedly recognize variant regions that carry no mutations.

On this clone: Its antigen remains unidentified.

The table came from immunoSEQ multiplex PCR; TCRdb's copy has only in-frame clones and leaves some out. Among 150,000 to 200,000 clones listed, around 92% were seen once. The specimen was peripheral blood, collected on day 0 of AZD1222 vaccination. The clonotype comes from an adult in good health.

The CDR3: CATSTGDGTSTDTQYF. Here the CDR3 DNA reads TGTGCCACCTCGACAGGGGACGGAACTAGCACAGATACGCAGTATTTT. The chain combines TRBV24-1 with TRBJ2-3; 8 bases are shared with TRBD1. The CDR3 contains 16 residues. Losses at the gene ends were 9 bases for V and 0 bases for J; bases not matched to a gene: 10. The germline CDR1 and CDR2 sequences are KGHDR and SFDVKD.